These 27 T cell receptor beta chains came from one sample sequenced in a study of regulatory T cells in long-lasting Graves disease. Arm-PCR of CDR3 regions with iRepertoire HTBI primers generated TCR beta libraries. Via MiXCR, TCRdb re-called the multiplex PCR reads, giving one row per CDR3 protein. Of about 450,000 distinct CDR3 sequences listed, approximately 15% were seen once; the top ten hold roughly a sixth. The time point: newly diagnosed GD, antithyroid drugs for less than 3 months. PBMC RNA served as the TCR library source. This sample was shared with a second study, whose subject was T cells in Graves' hyperthyroidism and ophthalmopathy.

The sample in question was peripheral blood mononuclear cells (PBMCs), obtained at new diagnosis, from a patient treated with antithyroid drugs. The origin of the receptors is a woman aged 50 to 60 with Graves disease.

Only a few counts were recorded for this clonotype. The V gene is TRBV19, the J gene TRBJ2-1, with D unresolved. CDR1 LNHDA and CDR2 SQIVND come from the germline V gene (reference sequence). V was clipped by 3 bases and J by 6 bases, with 15 bases between them. The CDR3 extends over 15 amino acids. The CDR3 is CASSIWAGRFNEQFF. CDR3 bases: TGTGCCAGTAGTATTTGGGCCGGCCGATTCAATGAGCAGTTCTTC. The variable domain in full, completed from reference TRBV19 and TRBJ2-1, reads DGGITQSPKYLFRKEGQNVTLSCEQNLNHDAMYWYRQDPGQGLRLIYYSQIVNDFQKGDIAEGYSVSREKKESFPLTVTSAQKNPTAFYLCASSIWAGRFNEQFFGPGTRLTVL.

This clonotype appeared many times. This chain connects TRBV29-1 to TRBJ1-1, with D possibly being TRBD1 (5 bases). The germline CDR1 and CDR2 sequences are SQVTM and ANQGSEA. The CDR3 spans 16 residues. Trimming took off 0 bases at V and 6 bases at J, with 20 bases between the two ends. The CDR3 here is CSVEDVDRRGRPEAFF. CDR3 in DNA: TGCAGCGTTGAAGATGTAGATCGACGGGGGAGGCCTGAAGCTTTCTTT.

The chain links TRBV13 to TRBJ2-1; 9 bases fit TRBD2. The CDR3 length is 17 residues. The trim removed 5 bases at V and 2 bases at J, leaving 10 bases unmatched. CDR1 and CDR2 from the germline V gene are PRHDT and FYEKMQ (reference sequence). The CDR3 spells CASSPPTGTSTYNEQFF. CDR3 in DNA: TGTGCCAGCAGCCCCCCCACCGGGACTAGCACCTACAATGAGCAGTTCTTC.

This clonotype occurred many times. This rearrangement joins TRBV12-3 or TRBV12-4 to TRBJ2-3; D ambiguous. V lost 6 bases, J lost 8 bases, and 15 bases lay in between. The CDR3 spans 13 residues. The CDR3 DNA follows: TGTGCCAGCAGCTCCCCACCCTATGGTACGCAGTATTTT. Protein sequence: CASSSPPYGTQYF.

In this sample, this clonotype turned up a few times. This rearrangement joins TRBV28 to TRBJ1-2; D is undetermined. V was trimmed by 5 bases and J by 3 bases, leaving 13 bases between them. CDR3 length equals 14 residues. The V gene's germline CDR1 is MDHEN and CDR2 SYDVKM. In DNA, the CDR3 is TGTGCCAGCAGTATCGAGGTATTGGACTATGGCTACACCTTC. Translating gives CASSIEVLDYGYTF.

In its sample, this clonotype was seen many times. The chain recombines TRBV2 with TRBJ2-5; the D is unclear. Germline V CDR1 and CDR2: SNHLY, FYNNEI. This CDR3 comprises 14 residues. Trimming shortened V by 1 base and J by 5 bases, and 11 bases separated the two germline ends. CDR3 loop: CASSEGHKRETQYF. CDR3 in DNA: TGTGCCAGCAGTGAAGGACACAAAAGGGAGACCCAGTACTTC.

This clonotype appeared a few times. V and J are TRBV3-1 and TRBJ2-4; D is tentatively TRBD1 or TRBD2 (5 bases each). The CDR3 is 15 residues long. Germline V gives CDR1 LGHDT, CDR2 YNNKEL (reference sequence). Trimming removed 0 bases from V and 4 bases from J, with 10 bases in between. Here the CDR3 DNA reads TGTGCCAGCAGCCAAGAAGGGACCGGGAAAAACATTCAGTACTTC. Its protein is CASSQEGTGKNIQYF.

The V gene is TRBV9, the J gene TRBJ2-1; 12 bases map to TRBD2. This CDR3 spans 16 amino acids. From germline, CDR1 is SGDLS and CDR2 YYNGEE. Germline trimming cut 2 bases from V and 2 bases from J; bases unmatched to any gene: 2. The CDR3 sequence is CASSVLAGGPYNEQFF. CDR3 DNA sequence: TGTGCCAGCAGCGTGCTAGCGGGAGGGCCCTACAATGAGCAGTTCTTC.

The chain combines TRBV9 with TRBJ2-1, with 11 positions matching TRBD2. The length of the CDR3 is 16 residues. V trimming: 0 bases; J trimming: 9 bases; junction bases outside the gene matches: 8. Per the germline V gene, CDR1 is SGDLS and CDR2 is YYNGEE. The CDR3 DNA reads TGTGCCAGCAGCGTAGGGGGACTAGCGGCTGTCGGTGAGCAGTTCTTC. Its translation: CASSVGGLAAVGEQFF. Complete variable domain (other parts from reference TRBV9 and TRBJ2-1): DSGVTQTPKHLITATGQRVTLRCSPRSGDLSVYWYQQSLDQGLQFLIQYYNGEERAKGNILERFSAQQFPDLHSELNLSSLELGDSALYFCASSVGGLAAVGEQFFGPGTRLTVL.

The table lists this clonotype with a few counts. The genes are TRBV5-4 and TRBJ2-7; tentatively, D is TRBD2 (6 bases). Germline V gives CDR1 SGHNT, CDR2 YYREEE (reference sequence). Trimming removed 5 bases at V and 6 bases at J, with 21 bases between. The CDR3 has 15 residues. The DNA for the CDR3 is TGTGCCAGCAGACGGCCGGGAGCCGAAGGATCCGAGCAGTACTTC. This sequence encodes CASRRPGAEGSEQYF.

This clonotype was recorded at least ten times. The chain carries TRBV10-1 and TRBJ1-1, with D tentatively TRBD1 (6 bases). There are 16 residues in the CDR3. The germline CDR1 and CDR2 sequences are WNHNN and SYGVQD (reference sequence). The V and J ends lost 0 bases and 5 bases respectively, with 16 bases between them. The CDR3: CASSESGTGTATEAFF. DNA of the CDR3: TGCGCCAGCAGTGAGTCGGGTACAGGGACCGCGACTGAAGCTTTCTTT.

This clonotype occurred a few times. This sequence joins TRBV5-1 and TRBJ2-2; D perhaps matches TRBD2 (5 bases). V was trimmed by 0 bases and J by 7 bases, leaving 10 bases between them. The V gene's germline CDR1 is SGHRS and CDR2 YFSETQ. CDR3 length: 14 amino acids. DNA for the CDR3: TGCGCCAGCAGCTTGGGACTATTGGGCGGGGAGCTGTTTTTT. Translated: CASSLGLLGGELFF.

This clonotype was observed a few times. The V call is TRBV27, the J call TRBJ2-2; 8 bases map to TRBD2. The CDR3 extends over 16 amino acids. CDR1 and CDR2 (germline): MNHEY, SMNVEV (reference sequence). J was trimmed by 1 base and V by 5 bases; bases with no gene match: 6. The DNA of the CDR3 is TGTGCCAGCAGTGATCTAGCGGGTGAGAACACCGGGGAGCTGTTTTTT. Its protein is CASSDLAGENTGELFF.

This chain connects TRBV7-2 to TRBJ2-3; 8 bases fit TRBD2. The CDR3 spans 16 residues. The V gene end was trimmed by 1 base and the J gene end by 4 bases; junction bases not matched to a gene: 7. Germline V gene lookup returns CDR1 SGHTA and CDR2 FQGNSA. The CDR3 here is CASSLEGAGGADTQYF. DNA of the CDR3: TGTGCCAGCAGCTTAGAGGGCGCGGGAGGCGCAGATACGCAGTATTTT.

In its sample, this clonotype was seen many times. V and J are TRBV12-3 or TRBV12-4 and TRBJ2-2; D is possibly TRBD2 (6 bases). This CDR3 comprises 16 residues. The ends were cut back, 4 bases at V and 5 bases at J, with 17 bases in the middle. The CDR3 region is CASSSGLSIRTGELFF. In DNA form, the CDR3 reads TGTGCCAGCAGTTCCGGACTATCTATACGGACCGGGGAGCTGTTTTTT.

The chain uses TRBV7-9 and TRBJ2-5; 9 bases match TRBD2. CDR3 size: 18 residues. V was clipped by 3 bases and J by 2 bases; unmatched bases: 13. The germline gives CDR1 SEHNR, CDR2 FQNEAQ (reference sequence). CDR3 sequence: CASSFQSLAGRLQETQYF. CDR3 nucleotides: TGTGCCAGCAGCTTTCAAAGTCTAGCGGGGAGACTTCAAGAGACCCAGTACTTC.

This clonotype was observed many times. This rearrangement joins TRBV18 to TRBJ2-7; no definite D call. From germline, CDR1 is KGHSH and CDR2 LQKENI. V was shortened by 5 bases and J by 3 bases, with 20 bases between the two germline ends. This CDR3 is built from 16 residues. The CDR3 protein is CASSARLTRSGYEQYF. The CDR3 coding sequence is TGTGCCAGCTCAGCAAGGCTAACAAGATCGGGCTACGAGCAGTACTTC.

This clonotype was observed many times. The chain is built from TRBV10-3 and TRBJ1-5; 7 bases are shared with TRBD1. The CDR3 is 17 residues long. Trimming at V came to 3 bases and at J to 0 bases, leaving 8 bases not matched to a gene. From germline, CDR1 is ENHRY and CDR2 SYGVKD. CDR3 sequence (DNA): TGTGCCATCAGTGAAGGGAGGGGGCTGTATAGCAATCAGCCCCAGCATTTT. Translating gives CAISEGRGLYSNQPQHF.

This clonotype was detected ten times or more. The rearrangement uses TRBV18 and TRBJ2-2; no firm D call. V lost 2 bases and J 4 bases, leaving 8 bases between the germline ends. The CDR3 consists of 14 residues. Germline assignment: CDR1 KGHSH and CDR2 LQKENI. CDR3 sequence reads: CASSPDRSTGELFF. For the CDR3, the DNA is TGTGCCAGCTCACCAGATCGGAGCACCGGGGAGCTGTTTTTT.

J is TRBJ1-2 and V is TRBV7-9; D is ambiguous. Trimming took 3 bases from V and 4 from J, leaving 21 bases between them. The CDR3 consists of 17 residues. Germline values: CDR1 SEHNR, CDR2 FQNEAQ (reference sequence). This CDR3 reads CASSLNSHRAASYGYTF. The CDR3 DNA reads TGTGCCAGCAGCTTGAATTCCCATCGGGCAGCATCCTATGGCTACACCTTC.

The J gene is TRBJ1-4, the V gene TRBV27, with 7 bases matching TRBD1. Germline-derived CDR1 and CDR2 are MNHEY and SMNVEV (reference sequence). The CDR3 has 16 amino acids. The CDR3 DNA reads TGTGGCGTCCGGGACAGAAACATCGAGGGAAATGAAAAACTGTTTTTT. Translating it yields CGVRDRNIEGNEKLFF.

V gene TRBV5-1 combines with J gene TRBJ1-1; D is uncertain. The CDR3 has 14 residues. Germline-derived CDR1 and CDR2 are SGHRS and YFSETQ. V gave up 2 bases and J gave up 4 bases, with 12 bases separating them. CDR3 sequence: CASSLRQTSTEAFF. The CDR3 DNA reads TGCGCCAGCAGCTTAAGGCAAACCAGCACTGAAGCTTTCTTT.

The chain links TRBV6-1 to TRBJ2-1, with D maybe TRBD2 (5 bases). The germline V gene encodes CDR1 MNHNS and CDR2 SASEGT. The V end lost 7 bases, the J end lost 4 bases, and 20 bases lay between the germline ends. The CDR3 extends over 16 amino acids. DNA of the CDR3: TGTGCCAGCACCGGAGGTTGGGGTGTCCATTACAATGAGCAGTTCTTC. This translates into CASTGGWGVHYNEQFF.

In this sample, this clonotype turned up many times. J is TRBJ1-5 and V is TRBV2; possibly TRBD1 for D (5 bases). The CDR3 totals 14 residues. Germline CDR1 reads SNHLY; CDR2 reads FYNNEI. V dropped 7 bases and J dropped 1 base, with 11 bases sitting between them. The CDR3 here is CASKGYRSNQPQHF. CDR3 nucleotide sequence: TGTGCCAGCAAGGGATACAGGAGCAATCAGCCCCAGCATTTT.

A few counts support this clonotype. The chain couples TRBV5-1 to TRBJ1-5; D gene ambiguous. Trimming pared 0 bases from V and 0 bases from J, leaving 7 bases between. Germline V lookup: CDR1 SGHRS, CDR2 YFSETQ. The CDR3 loop spans 15 amino acids. Written as DNA, the CDR3 is TGCGCCAGCAGCTTGGACAGTTATAGCAATCAGCCCCAGCATTTT. Translation gives CASSLDSYSNQPQHF.

The chain has TRBV28 and TRBJ2-3; no clear D gene. V was cut by 4 bases and J by 6 bases, with 5 bases left in between. This CDR3 is built from 11 residues. CDR1 and CDR2 from the germline V gene are MDHEN and SYDVKM. CDR3 DNA sequence: TGTGCCAGCAGTTCTCATGATACGCAGTATTTT. Translation: CASSSHDTQYF.

This clonotype was seen a few times. A much bigger clone sits one base away, suggesting this may be a read error. The rearrangement joins TRBV2 to TRBJ1-5, with unresolved D. V lost 0 bases and J lost 0, with 3 bases in between. The CDR3 sequence is 14 residues long. CDR1 and CDR2 from the germline V gene are SNHLY and FYNNEI. CDR3 protein: CASSEADSNQPQHF. The CDR3 region has the DNA TGTGCCAGCAGTGAAGCAGATAGCAATCAGCCCCAGCATTTT.